This is a list of T cell receptor beta chains from one sample in a study of blood T cell repertoires in COVID-19. Data came from immunoSEQ multiplex PCR; TCRdb stores just in-frame clones and leaves some out. The data show roughly 150,000 clones, approximately 90% seen once. What was sequenced was peripheral blood. Source of these receptors: a woman aged 70-85 years with acute or convalescent COVID-19. Each CDR3 is given with its conserved first and last residue. A D gene is named only where the DNA matches it firmly. Only part of the rows carry a size: once, few, many, or a class if the clone is expanded.

D: NA; V: TRBV18; length: 15; size: NA; J: TRBJ1-2; DNA: TGTGCCAGCTCACCTGTAGGGGGGGACAACTATGGCTACACCTTC; CDR3: CASSPVGGDNYGYTF
D: NA; V: TRBV5-6; length: 16; size: NA; J: TRBJ2-5; DNA: TGTGCCAGCAGCTTGGTTCCGGGGGGCCTCCAAGAGACCCAGTACTTC; CDR3: CASSLVPGGLQETQYF
D: NA; V: TRBV15; length: 17; size: NA; J: TRBJ1-5; DNA: TGTGCCACCAGGAGCGGACTGGGAGCCTATAGCAATCAGCCCCAGCATTTT; CDR3: CATRSGLGAYSNQPQHF
D: NA; V: TRBV3-1/TRBV3-2; length: 14; size: NA; J: TRBJ1-6; DNA: TGTGCCAGCAGCCAATATCCTGACTTTTCACCCCTCCACTTT; CDR3: CASSQYPDFSPLHF
D: NA; V: TRBV19; length: 12; size: NA; J: TRBJ1-2; DNA: TGTGCCAGTAGTATCCGCGCCTTGCCGAGCACCTTC; CDR3: CASSIRALPSTF
D: NA; V: TRBV6-5; length: 12; size: NA; J: TRBJ2-5; DNA: TGTGCCAGCGGCGGGGTGGGAGAGACCCAGTACTTC; CDR3: CASGGVGETQYF
D: TRBD1; V: TRBV10-3; length: 15; size: NA; J: TRBJ1-2; DNA: TGTGCCATCAGTGTCGGGACAGGGGGAATCTATGGCTACACCTTC; CDR3: CAISVGTGGIYGYTF
D: NA; V: TRBV4-3; length: 16; size: NA; J: TRBJ1-2; DNA: TGCGCCAGCAGCCAAGATAGGTGGACAGATAACTATGGCTACACCTTC; CDR3: CASSQDRWTDNYGYTF
D: NA; V: TRBV6-2/TRBV6-3; length: 16; size: NA; J: TRBJ1-3; DNA: TGTGCCAGCAGTTACTCGAGGGCCGGTTCCGGAAACACCATATATTTT; CDR3: CASSYSRAGSGNTIYF
D: NA; V: TRBV5-6; length: 14; size: NA; J: TRBJ1-4; DNA: TGTGCCAGCAGCTTGAAGACGGCGGGGGAAAAACTGTTTTTT; CDR3: CASSLKTAGEKLFF
D: NA; V: TRBV4-3; length: 13; size: NA; J: TRBJ1-1; DNA: TGCGCCAGCAGCCAAGATAGCCGAGCTGAAGCTTTCTTT; CDR3: CASSQDSRAEAFF
D: TRBD2; V: TRBV7-2; length: 15; size: NA; J: TRBJ2-1; DNA: TGTGCCAGCAGCTTAGCGGCCCTAGCGGCAAATGAGCAGTTCTTC; CDR3: CASSLAALAANEQFF
D: NA; V: TRBV5-6; length: 13; size: NA; J: TRBJ2-6; DNA: TGTGCCAGCAGCCGGTCTGGGGCCAACGTCCTGACTTTC; CDR3: CASSRSGANVLTF
D: TRBD2; V: TRBV10-2; length: 13; size: NA; J: TRBJ2-1; DNA: TGCGCCAGCAGACCCGGGACTAGTGGTGAGCAGTTCTTC; CDR3: CASRPGTSGEQFF
D: TRBD2; V: TRBV7-9; length: 14; size: few; J: TRBJ2-7; DNA: TGTGCCAGCAGCGCTACAGGTCGCGGGGGCGAGCAGTACTTC; CDR3: CASSATGRGGEQYF
D: TRBD2; V: TRBV11-2; length: 15; size: NA; J: TRBJ2-7; DNA: TGTGCCAGCAGCTTCTCGCGGGGGGGCGGCGGGGAGCAGTACTTC; CDR3: CASSFSRGGGGEQYF
D: TRBD1; V: TRBV20-1; length: 11; size: NA; J: TRBJ1-2; DNA: TGCAGTGCAACCAACAGGGGAGGCTACACCTTC; CDR3: CSATNRGGYTF
D: NA; V: TRBV7-2; length: 15; size: NA; J: TRBJ1-1; DNA: TGTGCCAGCAGCTTAGCTAGACAGGTAACCACTGAAGCTTTCTTT; CDR3: CASSLARQVTTEAFF
D: NA; V: TRBV2; length: 13; size: NA; J: TRBJ1-1; DNA: TGTGCCAGCAGGAACAGGGCGAACACTGAAGCTTTCTTT; CDR3: CASRNRANTEAFF
D: NA; V: TRBV6-5; length: 15; size: NA; J: TRBJ1-2; DNA: NA; CDR3: CASSFFGQGVYGYTF
D: TRBD2; V: TRBV28; length: 16; size: few; J: TRBJ2-5; DNA: TGTGCCAGCAGTTCCCTCCGGACTAGCGGGCAAGAGACCCAGTACTTC; CDR3: CASSSLRTSGQETQYF
D: TRBD2; V: TRBV11-2; length: 14; size: few; J: TRBJ2-1; DNA: TGTGCCAGCAGCTTAGGGACTAGTATCAATGAGCAGTTCTTC; CDR3: CASSLGTSINEQFF
D: NA; V: TRBV7-3; length: 14; size: NA; J: TRBJ2-1; DNA: TGTGCCAGCAGCCCCACCCCTGGGGCCGATGAGCAGTTCTTC; CDR3: CASSPTPGADEQFF
D: TRBD1; V: TRBV28; length: 17; size: NA; J: TRBJ1-5; DNA: TGTGCCAGCAGTTCCCCTCGGACAGGGAGGGGCAATCAGCCCCAGCATTTT; CDR3: CASSSPRTGRGNQPQHF
D: TRBD1; V: TRBV5-6; length: 18; size: NA; J: TRBJ1-3; DNA: TGTGCCAGCAGCCTAACCCCCATGGCGACAGGGGGTGGAAACACCATATATTTT; CDR3: CASSLTPMATGGGNTIYF
D: NA; V: TRBV28; length: 15; size: NA; J: TRBJ1-1; DNA: TGTGCCAGCAGTTTAGCCGGCGGTCTGCCCACTGAAGCTTTCTTT; CDR3: CASSLAGGLPTEAFF
D: NA; V: TRBV12-5; length: 15; size: NA; J: TRBJ1-6; DNA: TGTGCTAGTGGTCTATACGTCTCCTATAATTCACCCCTCCACTTT; CDR3: CASGLYVSYNSPLHF
D: TRBD1; V: TRBV29-1; length: 12; size: NA; J: TRBJ1-2; DNA: TGCAGCGTCGGGACAGAAAATAATGGCTACACCTTC; CDR3: CSVGTENNGYTF
D: NA; V: TRBV4-3; length: 18; size: NA; J: TRBJ2-6; DNA: TGCGCCAGCAGCCAAGAGTTGGCAGGTCACTCTGGGGCCAACGTCCTGACTTTC; CDR3: CASSQELAGHSGANVLTF
D: NA; V: TRBV21-1; length: 15; size: NA; J: TRBJ1-4; DNA: TGTGCCAGCACCACCGGACAGGGGGTAATTGAAAAACTGTTTTTT; CDR3: CASTTGQGVIEKLFF
D: TRBD2; V: TRBV6-5; length: 15; size: NA; J: TRBJ2-3; DNA: TGTGCCAGCAGTTACTCGAGACTAGCTGGAGATACGCAGTATTTT; CDR3: CASSYSRLAGDTQYF
D: TRBD1; V: TRBV6-5; length: 14; size: NA; J: TRBJ1-5; DNA: TGTGCCAGCAGGACAGGGGGCTTAAATCAGCCCCAGCATTTT; CDR3: CASRTGGLNQPQHF
D: TRBD2; V: TRBV7-9; length: 15; size: NA; J: TRBJ2-1; DNA: TGTGCCAGCAGCCCTAGCGGGGGGGCCGTGAATGAGCAGTTCTTC; CDR3: CASSPSGGAVNEQFF
D: NA; V: TRBV19; length: 17; size: NA; J: TRBJ2-7; DNA: TGTGCCAGTAGTCCCCGGGTGTTGCGACAGGTAGCCTACGAGCAGTACTTC; CDR3: CASSPRVLRQVAYEQYF
D: NA; V: TRBV28; length: 15; size: once; J: TRBJ2-6; DNA: TGTGCCAGCAGTACACAGAGCTCTGGGGCCAACGTCCTGACTTTC; CDR3: CASSTQSSGANVLTF
D: NA; V: TRBV2; length: 15; size: NA; J: TRBJ2-4; DNA: TGTGCCAGCACGGGTCTGGGGGGAGCCAAAAACATTCAGTACTTC; CDR3: CASTGLGGAKNIQYF
D: NA; V: TRBV4-2; length: 16; size: NA; J: TRBJ2-1; DNA: TGTGCCAGCAGCCCTTCTTCGGGGAGCTCCTACAATGAGCAGTTCTTC; CDR3: CASSPSSGSSYNEQFF
D: TRBD1; V: TRBV28; length: 12; size: few; J: TRBJ2-2; DNA: TGTGCCAGTGGGACAGTCTCTGGGGAGCTGTTTTTT; CDR3: CASGTVSGELFF
D: NA; V: TRBV6-5; length: 13; size: NA; J: TRBJ1-6; DNA: TGTGCCAGCGGGGGGTACGGTAATTCACCCCTCCACTTT; CDR3: CASGGYGNSPLHF
D: TRBD1; V: TRBV5-4; length: 14; size: NA; J: TRBJ1-2; DNA: TGTGCCAGCAGCTCACCCGGACAGGGATTGAGCTACACCTTC; CDR3: CASSSPGQGLSYTF
D: TRBD1; V: TRBV4-2; length: 16; size: NA; J: TRBJ2-5; DNA: TGTGCCAGCAGCCAAGATGCCGGGACAGGGGGAGAGACCCAGTACTTC; CDR3: CASSQDAGTGGETQYF
D: NA; V: TRBV3-1/TRBV3-2; length: 13; size: few; J: TRBJ2-1; DNA: TGTGCCAGCAGCCCGATTTACGCCGGTGAGCAGTTCTTC; CDR3: CASSPIYAGEQFF
D: TRBD1; V: TRBV6-6; length: 15; size: NA; J: TRBJ2-5; DNA: TGTGCCAGCAGTGGGGACAGGGGCGTCTCAGAGACCCAGTACTTC; CDR3: CASSGDRGVSETQYF
D: TRBD1; V: TRBV5-1; length: 14; size: medium-sized; J: TRBJ1-6; DNA: TGCGCCAGCAGTCCGGAACAGGGGAGGTCACCCCTCCACTTT; CDR3: CASSPEQGRSPLHF
D: TRBD1; V: TRBV29-1; length: 12; size: NA; J: TRBJ1-2; DNA: TGCAGCGTTGAGGGACAGGGGGATGGCTACACCTTC; CDR3: CSVEGQGDGYTF
D: TRBD2; V: TRBV13; length: 16; size: NA; J: TRBJ2-1; DNA: TGTGCCAGCAGCTACTCTGGACTAGCGGGGGGTTTTGAGCAGTTCTTC; CDR3: CASSYSGLAGGFEQFF
D: TRBD1; V: TRBV28; length: 14; size: NA; J: TRBJ2-5; DNA: TGTGCCAGCAGCACCGGGACAGCCCAAGAGACCCAGTACTTC; CDR3: CASSTGTAQETQYF
D: TRBD2; V: TRBV19; length: 16; size: NA; J: TRBJ2-5; DNA: TGTGCCAGTAGTATAGTAAGCGGGGGGAGACAAGAGACCCAGTACTTC; CDR3: CASSIVSGGRQETQYF
D: NA; V: TRBV10-3; length: 14; size: NA; J: TRBJ2-7; DNA: TGTGCCACCAGACCGGGATTAAACTCCTACGAGCAGTACTTC; CDR3: CATRPGLNSYEQYF
D: NA; V: TRBV19; length: 11; size: NA; J: TRBJ1-2; DNA: TGTGCCAGTAGTATCAAATATGGCTACACCTTC; CDR3: CASSIKYGYTF
D: NA; V: TRBV7-2; length: 13; size: NA; J: TRBJ2-7; DNA: TGTGCCAGCAGCTCACAGGGCTCCTACGAGCAGTACTTC; CDR3: CASSSQGSYEQYF
D: TRBD1; V: TRBV2; length: 18; size: NA; J: TRBJ1-5; DNA: TGTGCCAGCAGTTACACAACAGGGGGCCCAACGCTAAATCAGCCCCAGCATTTT; CDR3: CASSYTTGGPTLNQPQHF
D: NA; V: TRBV20-1; length: 11; size: NA; J: TRBJ2-1; DNA: TGCAGTGCTAGACAGGCTCATGAGCAGTTCTTC; CDR3: CSARQAHEQFF